These T cell receptor beta chains were read from a single sample in a study of T cell responses to AZD1222 COVID-19 vaccine. This table comes from immunoSEQ multiplex PCR, and its TCRdb copy is limited to in-frame clones, with some not included. The table has 150,000 to 200,000 clones, 85% to 95% seen once. The specimen was peripheral blood, collected on day 0 of AZD1222 vaccination. These receptors originate from an adult in good health. Each CDR3 is given with its conserved first and last residue. The D gene is left open where the match is weak. For some rows the clone size is stated as once, few or many, or as a class when expanded; others skip it.

CDR3 protein: CASSWADDEQFF
CDR3 DNA: TGTGCCAGCAGTTGGGCGGATGATGAGCAGTTCTTC
clone size: NA
V gene: TRBV6-2/TRBV6-3
D gene: NA
J gene: TRBJ2-1

CDR3 protein: CASSYAGEKLFF
CDR3 DNA: TGTGCCAGCAGTTACGCGGGTGAAAAACTGTTTTTT
clone size: NA
V gene: TRBV6-5
D gene: NA
J gene: TRBJ1-4

CDR3 protein: CASSSNRPSGNTIYF
CDR3 DNA: TGTGCCAGCAGTTCGAACCGACCCTCTGGAAACACCATATATTTT
clone size: NA
V gene: TRBV27
D gene: NA
J gene: TRBJ1-3

CDR3 protein: CASSSSPTGNNYGYTF
CDR3 DNA: TGTGCCAGCAGCTCCTCCCCGACAGGCAACAACTATGGCTACACCTTC
clone size: NA
V gene: TRBV7-9
D gene: NA
J gene: TRBJ1-2

CDR3 protein: CASSPGTGYNQPQHF
CDR3 DNA: TGTGCCAGCAGCCCCGGGACAGGGTACAATCAGCCCCAGCATTTT
clone size: NA
V gene: TRBV6-5
D gene: TRBD1
J gene: TRBJ1-5

CDR3 protein: CSASLSGPLKFF
CDR3 DNA: TGCAGTGCTAGTCTTAGCGGACCCCTTAAATTCTTC
clone size: NA
V gene: TRBV20-1
D gene: NA
J gene: TRBJ2-1

CDR3 protein: CASSLDRGLSYNEQFF
CDR3 DNA: TGTGCCAGCAGCTTGGACAGGGGCCTTTCCTACAATGAGCAGTTCTTC
clone size: NA
V gene: TRBV5-4
D gene: TRBD1
J gene: TRBJ2-1

CDR3 protein: CASSYGVNHNSPLHF
CDR3 DNA: TGTGCCAGCAGTTACGGCGTAAACCATAATTCACCCCTCCACTTT
clone size: NA
V gene: TRBV6-5
D gene: NA
J gene: TRBJ1-6

CDR3 protein: CASSPQDGEAFF
CDR3 DNA: TGTGCCAGCAGCCCACAGGATGGTGAAGCTTTCTTT
clone size: NA
V gene: TRBV5-5
D gene: NA
J gene: TRBJ1-1

CDR3 protein: CAWTKSLAVTDTQYF
CDR3 DNA: TGTGCCTGGACTAAGTCCCTAGCTGTCACAGATACGCAGTATTTT
clone size: NA
V gene: TRBV30
D gene: NA
J gene: TRBJ2-3

CDR3 protein: CACFDRVLRYTF
CDR3 DNA: TGTGCCTGCTTTGACAGGGTCCTCCGCTACACCTTC
clone size: NA
V gene: TRBV30
D gene: TRBD1
J gene: TRBJ1-2

CDR3 protein: CAISTGTGGTGNQPQHF
CDR3 DNA: TGTGCCATCAGTACCGGCACAGGGGGCACGGGCAATCAGCCCCAGCATTTT
clone size: NA
V gene: TRBV10-3
D gene: TRBD1
J gene: TRBJ1-5

CDR3 protein: CASSGGQSYTGELFF
CDR3 DNA: TGTGCCAGCAGCGGAGGACAGTCCTACACCGGGGAGCTGTTTTTT
clone size: once
V gene: TRBV5-4
D gene: NA
J gene: TRBJ2-2

CDR3 protein: CSASIGSDYGYTF
CDR3 DNA: TGCAGTGCTAGTATTGGCAGTGACTATGGCTACACCTTC
clone size: NA
V gene: TRBV20-1
D gene: NA
J gene: TRBJ1-2

CDR3 protein: CASSPGGASGFLTDTQYF
CDR3 DNA: TGTGCCAGCAGCCCCGGAGGTGCGAGCGGGTTTCTCACAGATACGCAGTATTTT
clone size: NA
V gene: TRBV11-3
D gene: NA
J gene: TRBJ2-3

CDR3 protein: CASSRGRLAGGGTGELFF
CDR3 DNA: TGCGCCAGCAGCCGCGGAAGACTAGCGGGAGGGGGCACCGGGGAGCTGTTTTTT
clone size: NA
V gene: TRBV4-1
D gene: TRBD2
J gene: TRBJ2-2

CDR3 protein: CASHQGAKNIQYF
CDR3 DNA: TGTGCCAGCCATCAGGGAGCCAAAAACATTCAGTACTTC
clone size: NA
V gene: TRBV2
D gene: NA
J gene: TRBJ2-4

CDR3 protein: CASSLVGLPNYGYTF
CDR3 DNA: TGTGCCAGCAGCTTGGTAGGGCTCCCTAACTATGGCTACACCTTC
clone size: NA
V gene: TRBV5-6
D gene: NA
J gene: TRBJ1-2

CDR3 protein: CATRYNGREEWTGELFF
CDR3 DNA: TGTGCCACCAGATACAACGGACGGGAGGAGTGGACCGGGGAGCTGTTTTTT
clone size: NA
V gene: TRBV19
D gene: TRBD2
J gene: TRBJ2-2

CDR3 protein: CASRSSLDEQFF
CDR3 DNA: TGTGCCAGCAGATCTTCGCTGGATGAGCAGTTCTTC
clone size: NA
V gene: TRBV11-1
D gene: NA
J gene: TRBJ2-1

CDR3 protein: CASSPDSYNEQFF
CDR3 DNA: TGTGCCAGCAGTCCCGACAGTTACAATGAGCAGTTCTTC
clone size: NA
V gene: TRBV27
D gene: NA
J gene: TRBJ2-1

CDR3 protein: CASRLYGYTF
CDR3 DNA: TGTGCCAGCAGGTTGTATGGCTACACCTTC
clone size: NA
V gene: TRBV12-3/TRBV12-4
D gene: NA
J gene: TRBJ1-2

CDR3 protein: CASSPTGAYGYTF
CDR3 DNA: TGTGCCAGCAGCCCCACGGGGGCCTATGGCTACACCTTC
clone size: NA
V gene: TRBV5-6
D gene: NA
J gene: TRBJ1-2

CDR3 protein: CATSETTGSPTDTQYF
CDR3 DNA: TGTGCCACCAGTGAGACTACAGGGTCGCCCACAGATACGCAGTATTTT
clone size: NA
V gene: TRBV24-1
D gene: NA
J gene: TRBJ2-3

CDR3 protein: CASSQPLAPRDTNEQFF
CDR3 DNA: TGCGCCAGCAGCCAACCTCTTGCCCCCCGGGACACCAATGAGCAGTTCTTC
clone size: NA
V gene: TRBV4-1
D gene: NA
J gene: TRBJ2-1

CDR3 protein: CASSPGTVITDTQYF
CDR3 DNA: TGTGCCAGCAGCCCGGGCACGGTTATAACAGATACGCAGTATTTT
clone size: NA
V gene: TRBV11-2
D gene: NA
J gene: TRBJ2-3

CDR3 protein: CASSPSYALRGTRNEQYF
CDR3 DNA: TGTGCCAGCAGCCCTTCATACGCGTTGAGGGGGACGAGGAACGAGCAGTACTTC
clone size: NA
V gene: TRBV7-9
D gene: NA
J gene: TRBJ2-7

CDR3 protein: CASSEGAEHGVWTF
CDR3 DNA: TGTGCCAGCAGCGAGGGCGCAGAGCACGGGGTATGGACCTTC
clone size: once
V gene: TRBV9
D gene: NA
J gene: TRBJ1-2

CDR3 protein: CASSLSGYGYTF
CDR3 DNA: TGTGCCAGCAGTTTATCCGGGTATGGCTACACCTTC
clone size: NA
V gene: TRBV27
D gene: NA
J gene: TRBJ1-2

CDR3 protein: CASSQGDRGVYGYTF
CDR3 DNA: TGTGCCAGTAGCCAAGGGGACAGGGGGGTTTACGGCTACACCTTC
clone size: NA
V gene: TRBV19
D gene: TRBD1
J gene: TRBJ1-2

CDR3 protein: CASSGPPGQESGNTIYF
CDR3 DNA: TGTGCCAGCAGTGGGCCGCCGGGACAGGAGTCTGGAAACACCATATATTTT
clone size: NA
V gene: TRBV6-1
D gene: TRBD1
J gene: TRBJ1-3

CDR3 protein: CAWSATGQGNTEAFF
CDR3 DNA: TGTGCCTGGAGTGCTACGGGACAGGGTAACACTGAAGCTTTCTTT
clone size: NA
V gene: TRBV30
D gene: TRBD1
J gene: TRBJ1-1

CDR3 protein: CASSQAQLVTDTQYF
CDR3 DNA: TGTGCCAGCAGCCAAGCACAGCTAGTCACAGATACGCAGTATTTT
clone size: NA
V gene: TRBV3-1/TRBV3-2
D gene: NA
J gene: TRBJ2-3

CDR3 protein: CASSIGPTDQPQHF
CDR3 DNA: TGTGCCAGTAGTATAGGCCCTACCGATCAGCCCCAGCATTTT
clone size: NA
V gene: TRBV19
D gene: NA
J gene: TRBJ1-5

CDR3 protein: CASSPGGYTEAFF
CDR3 DNA: TGTGCCAGCAGCCCCGGGGGGTACACTGAAGCTTTCTTT
clone size: NA
V gene: TRBV3-1/TRBV3-2
D gene: NA
J gene: TRBJ1-1

CDR3 protein: CASSQYSNQPQHF
CDR3 DNA: TGTGCCAGCAGCCAGTATAGCAATCAGCCCCAGCATTTT
clone size: NA
V gene: TRBV3-1/TRBV3-2
D gene: NA
J gene: TRBJ1-5

CDR3 protein: CASSSRGRTEAFF
CDR3 DNA: TGTGCCAGTAGTTCCAGGGGGAGAACTGAAGCTTTCTTT
clone size: NA
V gene: TRBV19
D gene: TRBD1
J gene: TRBJ1-1

CDR3 protein: CASSPDPHTGELFF
CDR3 DNA: TGTGCCAGCAGTCCGGACCCACACACCGGGGAGCTGTTTTTT
clone size: NA
V gene: TRBV9
D gene: NA
J gene: TRBJ2-2

CDR3 protein: CAIIPSFPYEQYF
CDR3 DNA: TGTGCCATTATTCCTTCCTTCCCCTACGAGCAGTACTTC
clone size: NA
V gene: TRBV10-3
D gene: NA
J gene: TRBJ2-7

CDR3 protein: CASTRLAGPYDEQFF
CDR3 DNA: TGTGCCAGCACCCGACTAGCGGGGCCGTACGATGAGCAGTTCTTC
clone size: NA
V gene: TRBV11-2
D gene: TRBD2
J gene: TRBJ2-1

CDR3 protein: CAISGHWTSGTQETQYF
CDR3 DNA: TGTGCCATCAGTGGACATTGGACTAGCGGGACCCAAGAGACCCAGTACTTC
clone size: NA
V gene: TRBV10-3
D gene: TRBD2
J gene: TRBJ2-5

CDR3 protein: CASSQEPVKNYGYTF
CDR3 DNA: TGCGCCAGCAGCCAAGAGCCGGTGAAAAACTATGGCTACACCTTC
clone size: NA
V gene: TRBV4-1
D gene: NA
J gene: TRBJ1-2

CDR3 protein: CAWKFRDRGFYGYTF
CDR3 DNA: TGTGCCTGGAAGTTTAGGGACAGGGGGTTCTATGGCTACACCTTC
clone size: NA
V gene: TRBV30
D gene: TRBD1
J gene: TRBJ1-2

CDR3 protein: CASSLTPLGFGYTF
CDR3 DNA: TGTGCCAGCAGCTTAACCCCCCTCGGGTTTGGCTACACCTTC
clone size: NA
V gene: TRBV11-3
D gene: NA
J gene: TRBJ1-2

CDR3 protein: CSVGSNYGYTF
CDR3 DNA: TGCAGCGTTGGCAGCAACTATGGCTACACCTTC
clone size: NA
V gene: TRBV29-1
D gene: NA
J gene: TRBJ1-2

CDR3 protein: CASLRGAGGGGELFF
CDR3 DNA: TGTGCCAGCTTGAGAGGGGCAGGGGGCGGCGGGGAGCTGTTTTTT
clone size: NA
V gene: TRBV6-5
D gene: TRBD1
J gene: TRBJ2-2

CDR3 protein: CASSQPNRGTEAFF
CDR3 DNA: TGTGCCAGCAGCCAACCTAACCGGGGCACTGAAGCTTTCTTT
clone size: NA
V gene: TRBV11-1
D gene: NA
J gene: TRBJ1-1

CDR3 protein: CASSRTGVDTEAFF
CDR3 DNA: TGTGCCAGCAGCCGGACAGGGGTGGACACTGAAGCTTTCTTT
clone size: NA
V gene: TRBV3-1/TRBV3-2
D gene: TRBD1
J gene: TRBJ1-1

CDR3 protein: CASRTTRVRSNQPQHF
CDR3 DNA: TGTGCCAGCAGAACGACCAGGGTGAGGAGCAATCAGCCCCAGCATTTT
clone size: NA
V gene: TRBV28
D gene: NA
J gene: TRBJ1-5

CDR3 protein: CASSPTPGQWSNTIYF
CDR3 DNA: TGTGCCAGTAGTCCCACTCCGGGACAATGGTCAAACACCATATATTTT
clone size: NA
V gene: TRBV19
D gene: NA
J gene: TRBJ1-3